Listed here are 27 T cell receptor beta chains from one sample, sequenced in a study of graft-versus-host responses after intestinal transplantation. Antigen specificity for these receptors is unknown. TCRdb's table, derived via immunoSEQ multiplex PCR, lists solely in-frame clones and lacks some. The sample has about 90,000 clones, roughly 90% seen once. The source was unstimulated CD8+ T cells sorted from spleen or lymph node cells, collected before intestinal transplant. The receptors derive from a human donor who received an intestinal transplant.

The rearrangement uses TRBV7-8 and TRBJ2-1; maybe TRBD2 (6 bases). This CDR3 is built from 15 residues. Germline values: CDR1 SGHVS, CDR2 FQNEAQ. Trimming left V 0 bases short and J 4 bases short, with 10 bases between. The CDR3 spells CASSLALAEYNEQFF. In DNA form, the CDR3 reads TGTGCCAGCAGCTTAGCACTAGCTGAGTACAATGAGCAGTTCTTC.

The genes are TRBV4-1 and TRBJ2-1; 14 bases agree with TRBD2. The CDR3 runs to 16 residues. The V gene's germline CDR1 is MGHRA and CDR2 YSYEKL. J gave up 5 bases and V 3 bases, and 3 bases lay outside the gene matches. CDR3 sequence: CASSHPGLAGDNEQFF. For the CDR3, the DNA is TGCGCCAGCAGCCACCCGGGACTAGCGGGGGACAATGAGCAGTTCTTC.

V is TRBV29-1 and J is TRBJ2-3; tentative D call: TRBD2 (6 bases). This CDR3 has 13 amino acids. V lost 4 bases to trimming and J lost 1 base, with 9 bases between them. Germline CDR1 is SQVTM and CDR2 is ANQGSEA. The CDR3 sequence is CSVGRDRTDTQYF. CDR3 bases: TGCAGCGTTGGGCGGGACCGCACAGATACGCAGTATTTT.

V is TRBV9 and J is TRBJ2-1; 9 bases agree with TRBD2. Trimming took 3 bases from V and 5 from J; bases not matched to a gene: 12. Germline V gene lookup returns CDR1 SGDLS and CDR2 YYNGEE. This CDR3 is 17 amino acids long. The CDR3 sequence: CASSADPRTSVHNEQFF. CDR3 nucleotide sequence: TGTGCCAGCAGCGCCGACCCACGGACTAGCGTGCACAATGAGCAGTTCTTC.

The rearrangement links TRBV9 to TRBJ2-2; no reliable D call. The ends were cut back, 3 bases at V and 8 bases at J, with 11 bases in the middle. CDR1 and CDR2 from the germline V gene are SGDLS and YYNGEE. The CDR3 loop spans 13 amino acids. The CDR3 sequence: CASSAPRGGELFF. CDR3 bases: TGTGCCAGCAGCGCCCCGCGTGGTGGGGAGCTGTTTTTT. Combining the CDR3 with reference TRBV9 and TRBJ2-2 gives the whole variable domain DSGVTQTPKHLITATGQRVTLRCSPRSGDLSVYWYQQSLDQGLQFLIQYYNGEERAKGNILERFSAQQFPDLHSELNLSSLELGDSALYFCASSAPRGGELFFGEGSRLTVL.

The chain is built from TRBV19 and TRBJ1-6; perhaps TRBD1 as D (5 bases). Trimming stripped 5 bases from V and 4 bases from J, with 15 bases between. Germline-derived CDR1 and CDR2 are LNHDA and SQIVND (reference sequence). The CDR3 sequence is 16 residues long. CDR3 residues: CASSARDARYNSPLHF. CDR3 nucleotides: TGTGCCAGTAGTGCGCGGGACGCCAGGTATAATTCACCCCTCCACTTT.

The gene calls are TRBV30 and TRBJ2-7; 10 bases align to TRBD1. Germline lookup yields CDR1 GTSNPN and CDR2 SVGIG (reference sequence). J was trimmed by 5 bases and V by 1 base; bases with no gene match: 5. The CDR3 totals 14 residues. As DNA, the CDR3 is TGTGCCTGGAGTGGGGAGACAGGGGGCCACGAGCAGTACTTC. This gives the protein CAWSGETGGHEQYF.

The chain links TRBV6-6 to TRBJ2-1, with D perhaps TRBD2 (5 bases). The CDR3 has 13 amino acids. The V and J ends lost 6 bases and 5 bases respectively, with 11 bases between them. The V gene's germline CDR1 is MNHNY and CDR2 SVGAGI (reference sequence). The CDR3 DNA is TGTGCCAGCAGCCTTGGGAGCGACAATGAGCAGTTCTTC. This encodes CASSLGSDNEQFF.

In its sample, this clone was seen once. This rearrangement joins TRBV2 to TRBJ2-5; 9 bases line up with TRBD1. The germline gives CDR1 SNHLY, CDR2 FYNNEI. V gave up 7 bases and J gave up 9 bases; unmatched junction bases: 12. The CDR3 consists of 14 residues. The CDR3 is CASIGTGTLVAQYF. The CDR3 nucleotides are TGTGCCAGCATTGGGACAGGGACCTTGGTGGCCCAGTACTTC. Looking up the rest from reference TRBV2 and TRBJ2-5 gives the full variable domain: EPEVTQTPSHQVTQMGQEVILRCVPISNHLYFYWYRQILGQKVEFLVSFYNNEISEKSEIFDDQFSVERPDGSNFTLKIRSTKLEDSAMYFCASIGTGTLVAQYFGPGTRLLVL.

The chain employs TRBV30 and TRBJ2-7; 7 bases fit TRBD1. CDR1 and CDR2 from the germline V gene are GTSNPN and SVGIG (reference sequence). With 3 bases clipped from V and 1 base from J, the junction kept 12 bases outside the gene matches. The CDR3 consists of 16 residues. Here the CDR3 DNA reads TGTGCCTGGAGGCCGCGCTGGGACAGTTCATCCTACGAGCAGTACTTC. Protein product: CAWRPRWDSSSYEQYF.

This chain joins TRBV12-5 and TRBJ2-1, with TRBD2 matching over 11 bases. V trimming: 1 base; J trimming: 6 bases; junction bases outside the gene matches: 8. This CDR3 has 17 amino acids. CDR1 and CDR2 (germline): LGHNT, FRNRAP. CDR3 bases: TGTGCTAGTGGTTTGGCCTACACTAGCGGGGGATTCAATGAGCAGTTCTTC. It encodes CASGLAYTSGGFNEQFF.

This CDR3 is CASSQDRGAEETQYF. The CDR3 DNA reads TGTGCCAGCAGCCAAGATCGGGGGGCCGAGGAGACCCAGTACTTC. The chain is built from TRBV14 and TRBJ2-5; D is perhaps TRBD2 (7 bases). Germline CDR1 and CDR2: SGHDN and FVKESK. V dropped 0 bases and J dropped 5 bases, with 13 bases sitting between them. The length of the CDR3 is 15 residues.

The chain couples TRBV29-1 to TRBJ2-7; 8 bases fit TRBD1. The CDR3 totals 13 residues. The V gene end was trimmed by 6 bases and the J gene end by 3 bases; junction bases not matched to a gene: 7. The germline gives CDR1 SQVTM, CDR2 ANQGSEA. CDR3 coding DNA: TGCAGCGTAGACACTGGACAGGGCTACGAGCAGTACTTC. This encodes CSVDTGQGYEQYF.

This chain connects TRBV27 to TRBJ2-7; a weak D match, TRBD1 (6 bases). This CDR3 has 13 amino acids. The ends were cut back, 3 bases at V and 5 bases at J, with 11 bases in the middle. Germline values: CDR1 MNHEY, CDR2 SMNVEV (reference sequence). CDR3 in DNA: TGTGCCAGCAGTTTCCAGGGGTTCAACGAGCAGTACTTC. Amino acids: CASSFQGFNEQYF.

The V gene is TRBV27, the J gene TRBJ2-7; 8 nucleotides align to TRBD1. The CDR3 extends over 14 amino acids. The germline V gene has CDR1 MNHEY and CDR2 SMNVEV (reference sequence). The V gene end was trimmed by 7 bases and the J gene end by 4 bases; junction bases not matched to a gene: 9. The CDR3 loop is CASNPGTGPYEQYF. For the CDR3, the DNA is TGTGCCAGCAATCCCGGGACAGGTCCTTACGAGCAGTACTTC.

This chain joins TRBV7-9 and TRBJ2-7; D gene uncertain. Deletions cut 0 bases from V and 2 bases from J, with 5 bases between. There are 13 residues in the CDR3. The germline CDR1 and CDR2 sequences are SEHNR and FQNEAQ (reference sequence). The CDR3 DNA sequence: TGTGCCAGCAGCTTAGCGGCAGCCTACGAGCAGTACTTC. This gives the protein CASSLAAAYEQYF.

V and J are TRBV6-6 and TRBJ1-2, with a possible D match to TRBD1 (5 bases). CDR1 MNHNY and CDR2 SVGAGI come from the germline V gene (reference sequence). The CDR3 has 13 amino acids. Trimming took 0 bases from V and 5 from J, leaving 7 bases between them. The CDR3 here is CASSYSGGYGYTF. CDR3 nucleotide sequence: TGTGCCAGCAGTTACTCGGGGGGATATGGCTACACCTTC.

V gene TRBV29-1 combines with J gene TRBJ2-3; TRBD2 aligns across 8 bases. CDR1 is SQVTM, CDR2 ANQGSEA, per germline. V was pared by 2 bases and J by 1 base, with 5 bases of the junction left unmatched. CDR3 length: 15 amino acids. The CDR3 protein is CSVEREGRGTDTQYF. The DNA for the CDR3 is TGCAGCGTTGAACGGGAGGGCCGGGGCACAGATACGCAGTATTTT.

V gene TRBV4-1 combines with J gene TRBJ2-1; 9 bases are shared with TRBD1. J lost 6 bases, V lost 3 bases, and 12 bases had no gene match. The CDR3 spans 17 residues. CDR1 is MGHRA, CDR2 YSYEKL, per germline. The CDR3 DNA is TGCGCCAGCAGCCATGAACAAGGGACAGGGACGGGCAATGAGCAGTTCTTC. As protein: CASSHEQGTGTGNEQFF.

The V call is TRBV5-1, the J call TRBJ1-4, with TRBD1 matching over 7 bases. The germline CDR1 and CDR2 sequences are SGHRS and YFSETQ. J gave up 6 bases and V 4 bases, and 9 bases lay outside the gene matches. The CDR3 spans 15 residues. CDR3 in DNA: TGCGCCAGCAGCGACCGGACAGGATCAGATGAAAAACTGTTTTTT. The encoded protein is CASSDRTGSDEKLFF. The entire variable domain, with the rest obtained from reference TRBV5-1 and TRBJ1-4, is as follows: KAGVTQTPRYLIKTRGQQVTLSCSPISGHRSVSWYQQTPGQGLQFLFEYFSETQRNKGNFPGRFSGRQFSNSRSEMNVSTLELGDSALYLCASSDRTGSDEKLFFGSGTQLSVL.

This CDR3 reads CASSIGTGDYGYTF. CDR3 DNA: TGTGCCAGTAGTATCGGGACAGGGGACTATGGCTACACCTTC. The chain links TRBV19 to TRBJ1-2; 10 bases are a match to TRBD1. This CDR3 is 14 amino acids long. The V segment lost 3 bases and the J segment 3 bases; nucleotides outside the gene matches: 1. From germline, CDR1 is LNHDA and CDR2 SQIVND (reference sequence).

The rearrangement uses TRBV7-8 and TRBJ2-1, with D maybe TRBD2 (5 bases). The V gene's germline CDR1 is SGHVS and CDR2 FQNEAQ. The CDR3 length is 15 residues. The ends were cut back, 5 bases at V and 5 bases at J, with 16 bases in the middle. DNA of the CDR3: TGTGCCAGCAGCCCCCGGGATAGCGTAAACAATGAGCAGTTCTTC. Translation gives CASSPRDSVNNEQFF.

CDR3 residues: CASSLATSGGSSSYEQYF. The CDR3 DNA reads TGTGCCAGCAGCTTAGCGACTAGCGGGGGGTCCTCTTCCTACGAGCAGTACTTC. V is TRBV7-9 and J is TRBJ2-7, with TRBD2 matching over 13 bases. The V segment lost 0 bases and the J segment 1 base; nucleotides outside the gene matches: 6. The CDR3 length is 18 residues. CDR1 SEHNR and CDR2 FQNEAQ come from the germline V gene (reference sequence).

The V call is TRBV5-5, the J call TRBJ2-7; perhaps TRBD1 as D (5 bases). The CDR3 contains 15 residues. V dropped 0 bases and J dropped 2 bases, with 12 bases sitting between them. Germline CDR1 SGHKS, CDR2 YYEKEE (reference sequence). CDR3 in amino acids: CASSLGQGDTYEQYF. CDR3 DNA sequence: TGTGCCAGCAGCTTGGGGCAGGGCGACACCTACGAGCAGTACTTC.

The chain recombines TRBV9 with TRBJ1-1, with TRBD1 matching 7 bases. Unmatched junction bases numbered 6, after V lost 3 bases and J lost 4 bases. Germline V gives CDR1 SGDLS, CDR2 YYNGEE. This CDR3 is 14 amino acids long. As DNA, the CDR3 is TGTGCCAGCAGCGCCGATACAGGGGCCACTGAAGCTTTCTTT. This translates into CASSADTGATEAFF.

The chain combines TRBV28 with TRBJ1-2; TRBD1 aligns across 10 bases. Germline V lookup: CDR1 MDHEN, CDR2 SYDVKM. The J segment lost 2 bases and the V segment lost 5 bases, leaving 5 bases of the junction unmatched. This CDR3 contains 15 residues. The CDR3 DNA reads TGTGCCAGCAGTGCGGAGGACAGGGGGAACTATGGCTACACCTTC. It is translated as CASSAEDRGNYGYTF.

V and J are TRBV9 and TRBJ2-7; 9 nucleotides line up with TRBD1. The length of the CDR3 is 14 residues. Trimming removed 4 bases from V and 6 bases from J; junction bases left unmatched: 8. Germline-derived CDR1 and CDR2 are SGDLS and YYNGEE. In DNA form, the CDR3 reads TGTGCCAGCAGCCCGGGGACAGGGCCTCCCGAGCAGTACTTC. It translates to CASSPGTGPPEQYF.